Listed here are 30 T cell receptor beta chains from one sample, sequenced in a study of shared clonotypes between healthy human individuals (TCRdb year 2020). Library creation used the immunoSEQ multiplex PCR assay. What TCRdb holds here is the immuneACCESS table cut down to in-frame rearrangements. Part of the clones is not present; checked against another copy, under half of the missing clones reflect an unresolved V gene, and the others are unexplained. For this sample the table gives millions of clones, of which around 94% were detected only once. Clones ranked in the top ten supply over 0.12% of the sample. Sequenced input: naive CD4+ T cells sorted from blood. This specimen's cell subset or site label, per the study, means: CD45RA+ positively selected. Receptors were obtained from a man between 18 and 35 years old in good health.

The rearrangement links TRBV6-5 to TRBJ2-2; TRBD2 is a possible D gene (6 bases). V lost 6 bases and J lost 6, with 14 bases in between. This CDR3 comprises 14 residues. Germline CDR1 and CDR2: MNHEY and SVGAGI. CDR3: CASRQTSIPGELFF. The DNA for the CDR3 is TGTGCCAGCAGGCAGACTAGTATTCCCGGGGAGCTGTTTTTT.

This clone was observed once. The chain couples TRBV28 to TRBJ1-5; no clear D. From germline, CDR1 is MDHEN and CDR2 SYDVKM. The CDR3 spans 15 residues. The V gene lost 3 bases and the J gene lost 3 bases, with 12 bases spanning the gap. The CDR3 bases are TGTGCCAGCAGTTTTTCGGACCGAATCAATCAGCCCCAGCATTTT. Protein product: CASSFSDRINQPQHF.

This clone has a single count. The chain has TRBV5-4 and TRBJ2-7; D call uncertain. V lost 0 bases, J lost 0 bases, and 10 bases lay in between. CDR1 and CDR2 (germline): SGHNT, YYREEE (reference sequence). The CDR3 runs 15 residues. Written as DNA, the CDR3 is TGTGCCAGCAGCTTGGTTGGCCGCAGCTCCTACGAGCAGTACTTC. Translating gives CASSLVGRSSYEQYF. Drawing the rest from reference TRBV5-4 and TRBJ2-7, the complete variable domain is ETGVTQSPTHLIKTRGQQVTLRCSSQSGHNTVSWYQQALGQGPQFIFQYYREEENGRGNFPPRFSGLQFPNYSSELNVNALELDDSALYLCASSLVGRSSYEQYFGPGTRLTVT.

The chain links TRBV11-2 to TRBJ2-2; maybe TRBD2 (5 bases). V was trimmed by 0 bases and J by 7 bases, leaving 15 bases between them. CDR1 and CDR2 (germline): SGHAT, FQNNGV. CDR3 size: 16 residues. For the CDR3, the DNA is TGTGCCAGCAGCTTAGATAGACAATTCGGGGTCGGGGAGCTGTTTTTT. This encodes CASSLDRQFGVGELFF.

The chain joins TRBV5-1 to TRBJ2-5; possible D gene TRBD1, 6 bases. The CDR3 loop spans 15 amino acids. In germline, CDR1 is SGHRS, CDR2 YFSETQ. V dropped 4 bases and J dropped 2 bases, with 15 bases sitting between them. The CDR3 nucleotides read TGCGCCAGCAGCGCGGACAGACCAAATCAAGAGACCCAGTACTTC. Translating gives CASSADRPNQETQYF.

As concerns this clone: This sample includes further DNA sequences coding for the same CDR3. V usage is TRBV5-1 and J usage is TRBJ2-3, with 9 bases matching TRBD1. In germline, CDR1 is SGHRS, CDR2 YFSETQ. This CDR3 comprises 14 residues. V lost 4 bases, J lost 4 bases, and 4 bases stayed unmatched. The CDR3: CASSPGQGPDTQYF. CDR3 coding DNA: TGCGCCAGCAGCCCGGGACAGGGACCAGATACGCAGTATTTT.

Notes on this clone: This sample includes further DNA sequences coding for the same CDR3. The chain carries TRBV7-9 and TRBJ2-3; the match to TRBD1 covers 8 bases. The V and J ends lost 5 bases and 0 bases, in that order; junction bases with no gene match: 4. The germline CDR1 and CDR2 sequences are SEHNR and FQNEAQ (reference sequence). This CDR3 is 15 amino acids long. The DNA for the CDR3 is TGTGCCAGCAGCCCCGGACAGGGAAGCACAGATACGCAGTATTTT. This encodes CASSPGQGSTDTQYF.

The rearrangement uses TRBV19 and TRBJ1-4, with D perhaps matching TRBD1 (5 bases). There are 15 residues in the CDR3. The V gene's germline CDR1 is LNHDA and CDR2 SQIVND (reference sequence). V dropped 5 bases and J dropped 3 bases, with 13 bases sitting between them. This CDR3 is CASSSSGGANEKLFF. The DNA for the CDR3 is TGTGCCAGTAGTTCGTCCGGGGGTGCTAATGAAAAACTGTTTTTT.

To note about this clone: Other DNA sequences in this sample translate to the same CDR3. The gene calls are TRBV19 and TRBJ1-5; D is unresolved. With 7 bases removed from V and 0 bases from J, the gap between germline ends came to 7 bases. CDR3 size: 13 residues. CDR1 and CDR2 (germline): LNHDA, SQIVND (reference sequence). CDR3 nucleotide sequence: TGTGCCAGTAACGGTTATAGCAATCAGCCCCAGCATTTT. It codes for CASNGYSNQPQHF.

The chain recombines TRBV12-5 with TRBJ2-5; 10 bases match TRBD2. Germline CDR1 LGHNT, CDR2 FRNRAP. The length of the CDR3 is 16 residues. J gave up 5 bases and V 5 bases, and 11 bases lay outside the gene matches. CDR3 DNA sequence: TGTGCTAGTGGTATCAGCGGGGGGGCACTAATCGAGACCCAGTACTTC. This codes for CASGISGGALIETQYF.

The V and J genes are TRBV6-6 and TRBJ1-4; tentatively, D is TRBD1 (5 bases). Germline V gives CDR1 MNHNY, CDR2 SVGAGI (reference sequence). The V end was cut by 3 bases, the J end by 5 bases, with 13 bases between. This CDR3 spans 15 amino acids. CDR3 in DNA: TGTGCCAGCAGTTATGAGGGGAGGGTAAATGAAAAACTGTTTTTT. This gives the protein CASSYEGRVNEKLFF.

This clone was counted between two and nine times. Being one base from a much bigger clone, this may be a read error. V is TRBV5-5 and J is TRBJ2-7; the D is unclear. CDR1 is SGHKS and CDR2 is YYEKEE in the germline V gene (reference sequence). CDR3 length: 11 residues. With 2 bases removed from V and 0 bases from J, the gap between germline ends came to 0 bases. The CDR3 coding sequence is TGTGCCAGCAGCTTCTCCTACGAGCAGTACTTC. The encoded protein is CASSFSYEQYF.

The chain employs TRBV7-2 and TRBJ2-3; no clear D gene. The germline CDR1 and CDR2 sequences are SGHTA and FQGNSA. The CDR3 is made up of 15 amino acids. V was pared by 1 base and J by 6 bases, with 14 bases between. The CDR3 DNA reads TGTGCCAGCAGCTTAGTCGTCGTCGGGTCCGATACGCAGTATTTT. This translates into CASSLVVVGSDTQYF.

V gene TRBV5-1 combines with J gene TRBJ2-2; TRBD1 might be the D (5 bases). Trimming pared 4 bases from V and 2 bases from J, leaving 9 bases between. Germline V lookup: CDR1 SGHRS, CDR2 YFSETQ. This CDR3 has 14 amino acids. CDR3 region: CASSIRTNTGELFF. Here the CDR3 DNA reads TGCGCCAGCAGCATAAGGACAAACACCGGGGAGCTGTTTTTT.

The J gene is TRBJ1-1, the V gene TRBV19; the D gene is possibly TRBD1 (5 bases). The CDR3 spans 18 residues. Germline CDR1 LNHDA, CDR2 SQIVND (reference sequence). V lost 3 bases and J 1 base, leaving 21 bases between the germline ends. CDR3 DNA: TGTGCCAGTAGTATCGGCTTGTGGAGTGGCAGGGCGAACACTGAAGCTTTCTTT. Encoded protein: CASSIGLWSGRANTEAFF.

The chain is built from TRBV9 and TRBJ2-7; TRBD1 might be the D (5 bases). The V end was cut by 0 bases, the J end by 0 bases, with 10 bases between. Germline V lookup: CDR1 SGDLS, CDR2 YYNGEE. The CDR3 has 15 amino acids. The CDR3 DNA reads as TGTGCCAGCAGCGTAGGGTCAGGGAACTCCTACGAGCAGTACTTC. The encoded protein is CASSVGSGNSYEQYF.

The V call is TRBV30, the J call TRBJ2-6; TRBD1 matches at 8 bases. This CDR3 spans 18 amino acids. V trimming: 0 bases; J trimming: 3 bases; junction bases outside the gene matches: 10. Germline loops: CDR1 GTSNPN, CDR2 SVGIG (reference sequence). CDR3 in amino acids: CAWSVSRQGARGANVLTF. The CDR3 DNA sequence: TGTGCCTGGAGTGTAAGTCGGCAGGGGGCGCGTGGGGCCAACGTCCTGACTTTC.

This sequence joins TRBV5-1 and TRBJ2-2; TRBD2 aligns across 12 bases. Germline V CDR1 and CDR2: SGHRS, YFSETQ. The CDR3 covers 16 residues. V lost 4 bases to trimming and J lost 4 bases; unmatched junction nucleotides: 5. DNA of the CDR3: TGCGCCAGCAGCCGGACTAGCGGGACGGGCACCGGGGAGCTGTTTTTT. Protein product: CASSRTSGTGTGELFF.

The chain recombines TRBV7-9 with TRBJ1-4, with no clear D. The CDR3 is 13 residues long. Trimming took off 5 bases at V and 13 bases at J, with 17 bases between the two ends. Per the germline V gene, CDR1 is SEHNR and CDR2 is FQNEAQ (reference sequence). CDR3 sequence (DNA): TGTGCCAGCAGCCCGAGGGCCAGTTGGAGACTGTTTTTT. The encoded protein is CASSPRASWRLFF.

The rearrangement joins TRBV15 to TRBJ2-1, with 11 bases that match TRBD2. The CDR3 has 16 amino acids. The V gene's germline CDR1 is LNHNV and CDR2 YYDKDF (reference sequence). With V trimmed by 3 bases and J by 6 bases, 7 bases remained unmatched. CDR3 DNA: TGTGCCACCAGCAGCCGAGCGACTAGCGGGACCAATGAGCAGTTCTTC. Protein: CATSSRATSGTNEQFF.

This chain's CDR3 is CATEGVGEKLFF. Written as DNA, the CDR3 is TGCGCCACCGAAGGGGTTGGTGAAAAACTGTTTTTT. The V gene is TRBV10-2, the J gene TRBJ1-4, with D perhaps matching TRBD1 (5 bases). The length of the CDR3 is 12 residues. CDR1 is WSHSY and CDR2 is SAAADI in the germline V gene. V was clipped by 10 bases and J by 7 bases, with 13 bases between them.

V usage is TRBV4-1 and J usage is TRBJ2-3; D is undetermined. This CDR3 has 13 amino acids. The germline CDR1 and CDR2 sequences are MGHRA and YSYEKL. The ends were cut back, 4 bases at V and 2 bases at J, with 7 bases in the middle. This chain's CDR3 is CASSPPHTDTQYF. CDR3 coding DNA: TGCGCCAGCAGCCCGCCCCACACAGATACGCAGTATTTT.

The gene calls are TRBV10-3 and TRBJ2-7; tentative D call: TRBD2 (6 bases). V was cut by 7 bases and J by 1 base, with 14 bases left in between. Germline assignment: CDR1 ENHRY and CDR2 SYGVKD. The CDR3 contains 14 residues. The CDR3 spells CAITPTGTSYEQYF. In nucleotides, the CDR3 is TGTGCCATCACCCCAACCGGGACTTCCTACGAGCAGTACTTC.

The rearrangement links TRBV11-2 to TRBJ2-7; no definite D call. This CDR3 has 11 amino acids. The germline V and J ends were trimmed by 2 bases and 5 bases, with 4 bases remaining between them. Germline CDR1 reads SGHAT; CDR2 reads FQNNGV. The CDR3, as DNA: TGTGCCAGCAGCTTAATCAACGAGCAGTACTTC. Amino acids: CASSLINEQYF.

The V gene is TRBV6-6, the J gene TRBJ1-6, with 10 bases identical to TRBD1. Looked up from germline, CDR1 is MNHNY and CDR2 is SVGAGI (reference sequence). The CDR3 is made up of 15 amino acids. The V gene end was trimmed by 5 bases and the J gene end by 10 bases; junction bases not matched to a gene: 8. This CDR3 reads CASSPRDRGRSPLHF. In DNA, the CDR3 is TGTGCCAGCAGTCCCCGGGACAGGGGAAGATCACCCCTCCACTTT.

The chain carries TRBV5-1 and TRBJ2-7; D tentatively fits TRBD1 or TRBD2 (5 bases each). This CDR3 has 15 residues. CDR1 is SGHRS and CDR2 is YFSETQ in the germline V gene. Trimming pared 3 bases from V and 0 bases from J, leaving 13 bases between. This CDR3 reads CASSSGPGSSYEQYF. The CDR3 bases are TGCGCCAGCAGCTCGGGACCCGGCAGCTCCTACGAGCAGTACTTC.

The V call is TRBV7-2, the J call TRBJ2-1, with TRBD2 matching over 8 bases. Germline V CDR1 and CDR2: SGHTA, FQGNSA. This CDR3 has 14 residues. After removal of 7 bases from V and 14 bases from J, the junction contained 16 bases not matched to a gene. This CDR3 reads CASTVGLAGLTKFF. The DNA of the CDR3 is TGTGCCAGCACCGTAGGGCTAGCGGGCCTTACGAAGTTCTTC.

The V and J genes are TRBV6-6 and TRBJ1-2; D gene unclear. Germline values: CDR1 MNHNY, CDR2 SVGAGI (reference sequence). V lost 7 bases and J 9 bases, leaving 21 bases between the germline ends. This CDR3 has 14 amino acids. The CDR3 DNA is TGTGCCAGCATTCTCGAGGAACGGAGGGCCCGCTACACCTTC. This codes for CASILEERRARYTF.

This chain uses TRBV4-3 with TRBJ2-3; 7 positions match TRBD1. The CDR3 consists of 16 residues. Per germline, CDR1 LGHNA and CDR2 YSLEER. V shed 0 bases, J shed 4 bases, and the junction held 7 bases outside the gene matches. CDR3 DNA: TGCGCCAGCAGCCAAGACGACAGGGCGTGGGCAGATACGCAGTATTTT. Protein: CASSQDDRAWADTQYF.

This sequence joins TRBV4-1 and TRBJ1-1; D may be TRBD1 (6 bases). The ends were cut back, 4 bases at V and 0 bases at J, with 15 bases in the middle. CDR3 length equals 16 residues. Germline-derived CDR1 and CDR2 are MGHRA and YSYEKL. CDR3 in amino acids: CASSPGGGRMNTEAFF. The CDR3 DNA sequence: TGCGCCAGCAGCCCTGGAGGGGGTCGGATGAACACTGAAGCTTTCTTT.